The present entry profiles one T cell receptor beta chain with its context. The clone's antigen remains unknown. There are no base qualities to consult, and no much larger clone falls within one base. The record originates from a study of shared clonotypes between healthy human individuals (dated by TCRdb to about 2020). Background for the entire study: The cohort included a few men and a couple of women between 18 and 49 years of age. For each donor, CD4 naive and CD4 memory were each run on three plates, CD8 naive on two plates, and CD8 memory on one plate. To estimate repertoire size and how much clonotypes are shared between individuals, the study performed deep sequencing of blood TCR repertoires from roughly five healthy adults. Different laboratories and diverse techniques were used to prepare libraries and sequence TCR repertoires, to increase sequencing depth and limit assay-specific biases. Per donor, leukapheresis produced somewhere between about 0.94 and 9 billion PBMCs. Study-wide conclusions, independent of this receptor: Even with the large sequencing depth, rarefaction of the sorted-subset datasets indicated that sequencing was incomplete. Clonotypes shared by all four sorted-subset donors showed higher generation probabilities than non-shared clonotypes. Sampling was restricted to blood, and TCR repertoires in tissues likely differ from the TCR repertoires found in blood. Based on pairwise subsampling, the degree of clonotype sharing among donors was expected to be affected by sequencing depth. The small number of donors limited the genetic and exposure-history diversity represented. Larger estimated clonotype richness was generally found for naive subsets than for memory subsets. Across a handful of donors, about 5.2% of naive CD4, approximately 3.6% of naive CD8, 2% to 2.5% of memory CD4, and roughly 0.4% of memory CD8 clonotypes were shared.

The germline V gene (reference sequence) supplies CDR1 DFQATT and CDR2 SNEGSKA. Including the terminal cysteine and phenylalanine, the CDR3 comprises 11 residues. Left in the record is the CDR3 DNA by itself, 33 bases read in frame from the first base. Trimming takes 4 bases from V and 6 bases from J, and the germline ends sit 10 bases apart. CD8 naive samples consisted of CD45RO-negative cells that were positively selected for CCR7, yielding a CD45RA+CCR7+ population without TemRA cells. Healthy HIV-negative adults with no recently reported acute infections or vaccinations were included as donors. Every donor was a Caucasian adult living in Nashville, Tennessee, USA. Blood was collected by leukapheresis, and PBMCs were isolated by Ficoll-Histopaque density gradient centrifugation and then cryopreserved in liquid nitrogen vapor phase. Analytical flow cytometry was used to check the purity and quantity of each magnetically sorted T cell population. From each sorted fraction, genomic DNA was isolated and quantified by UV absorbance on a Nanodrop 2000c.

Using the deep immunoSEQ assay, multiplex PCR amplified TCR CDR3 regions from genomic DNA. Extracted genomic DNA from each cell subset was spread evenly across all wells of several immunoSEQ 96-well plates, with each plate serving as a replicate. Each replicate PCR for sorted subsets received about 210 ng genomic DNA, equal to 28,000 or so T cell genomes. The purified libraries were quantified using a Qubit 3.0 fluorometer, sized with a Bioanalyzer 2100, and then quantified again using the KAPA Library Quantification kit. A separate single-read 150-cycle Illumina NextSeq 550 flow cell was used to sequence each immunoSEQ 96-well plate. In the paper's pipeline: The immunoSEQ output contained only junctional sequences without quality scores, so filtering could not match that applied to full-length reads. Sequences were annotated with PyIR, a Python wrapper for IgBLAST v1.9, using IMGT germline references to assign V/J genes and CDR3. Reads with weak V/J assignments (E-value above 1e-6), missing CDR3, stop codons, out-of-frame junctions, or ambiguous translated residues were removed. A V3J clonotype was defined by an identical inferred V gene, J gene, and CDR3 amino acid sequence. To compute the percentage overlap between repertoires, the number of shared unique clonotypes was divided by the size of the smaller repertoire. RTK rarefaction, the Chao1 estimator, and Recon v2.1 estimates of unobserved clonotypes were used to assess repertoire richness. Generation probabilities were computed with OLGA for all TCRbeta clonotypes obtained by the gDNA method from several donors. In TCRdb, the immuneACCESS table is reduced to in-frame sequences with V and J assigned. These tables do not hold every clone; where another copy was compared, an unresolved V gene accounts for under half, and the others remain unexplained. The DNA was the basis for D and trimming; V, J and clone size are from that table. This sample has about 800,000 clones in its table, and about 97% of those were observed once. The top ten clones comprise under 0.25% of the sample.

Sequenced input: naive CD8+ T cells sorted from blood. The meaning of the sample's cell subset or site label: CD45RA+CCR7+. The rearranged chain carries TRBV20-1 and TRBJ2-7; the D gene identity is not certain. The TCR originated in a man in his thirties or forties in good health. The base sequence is TGCAGTGCTATGGATATCCTCGAGCAGTACTTC. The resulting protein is CSAMDILEQYF.